This is a list of T cell receptor beta chains from one sample in a study of tumor and adjacent non-tumor tissue in lung cancer. TCRdb ran MiXCR on the multiplex PCR reads and lists one entry per CDR3 protein. The table includes more than 90,000 distinct CDR3 sequences, less than 75% detected once. The material sequenced was lung tumor tissue. The receptor source for this set is a man between 60 and 75 years old with non-small cell lung cancer. Each CDR3 is given with its conserved first and last residue. The D gene is left open where the match is weak. Size is omitted from some rows. Given values are once, few, many or a class for expanded clones.

v_gene: TRBV20-1
abundance: .
j_gene: TRBJ2-1
d_gene: .
CDR3nt: TGCAGTGCTAGAGGGGGATGGGATGAGCAGTTCTTC
CDR3aa: CSARGGWDEQFF

v_gene: TRBV4-2
abundance: .
j_gene: TRBJ1-6
d_gene: .
CDR3nt: TGTGTCAGCAGCCAAGAAGGTGAAACCTATAATTCACCCCTCCACTTT
CDR3aa: CVSSQEGETYNSPLHF

v_gene: TRBV14
abundance: few
j_gene: TRBJ2-7
d_gene: .
CDR3nt: TGTGCCAGCAGCCAGGTTTACGAGCAGTACTTC
CDR3aa: CASSQVYEQYF

v_gene: TRBV5-6
abundance: many
j_gene: TRBJ1-1
d_gene: .
CDR3nt: TGTGCCAGCAGCTTCGGTCGCTGGGGGGGGAACACTGAAGCTTTCTTT
CDR3aa: CASSFGRWGGNTEAFF

v_gene: TRBV7-9
abundance: once
j_gene: TRBJ2-7
d_gene: TRBD1
CDR3nt: TGTGTCAGCAGCTCACCCGGGACAGGGTTAACCTACGAGCAGTACTTC
CDR3aa: CVSSSPGTGLTYEQYF

v_gene: TRBV6-6
abundance: .
j_gene: TRBJ1-1
d_gene: .
CDR3nt: TGTGCCAGCTCTGTCGGATTATTGAACACTGAAGCTTTCTTT
CDR3aa: CASSVGLLNTEAFF

v_gene: TRBV20-1
abundance: .
j_gene: TRBJ1-1
d_gene: .
CDR3nt: TGCAGTACGAGAGGTCACTCGTGCACTGAAGCTTTCTTT
CDR3aa: CSTRGHSCTEAFF

v_gene: TRBV4-1
abundance: once
j_gene: TRBJ1-2
d_gene: .
CDR3nt: TGCGTCAGCAGCCAAGTCTCAGGAACCCACCACGTCTACACCTTC
CDR3aa: CVSSQVSGTHHVYTF

v_gene: TRBV24-1
abundance: few
j_gene: TRBJ2-7
d_gene: TRBD1
CDR3nt: TGTGCCACCCCGCCTATCTGCGAGACAGGGATCTACGAGCAGTACTTC
CDR3aa: CATPPICETGIYEQYF

v_gene: TRBV5-5
abundance: .
j_gene: TRBJ2-7
d_gene: .
CDR3nt: TGTACCAGCAGCTTGTCAGTTACTCATTCCTACGAGCGGTACTTC
CDR3aa: CTSSLSVTHSYERYF

v_gene: TRBV25-1
abundance: few
j_gene: TRBJ1-3
d_gene: .
CDR3nt: TGTGCCAGCAGTCCTTCTCAGGAGCGAAACACCATACATTTT
CDR3aa: CASSPSQERNTIHF

v_gene: TRBV29-1
abundance: .
j_gene: TRBJ1-3
d_gene: TRBD1
CDR3nt: TGCAGCCTTCGAGCGGGACAGCACTTTGGAAACACCATATACTTT
CDR3aa: CSLRAGQHFGNTIYF

v_gene: TRBV29-1
abundance: .
j_gene: TRBJ2-5
d_gene: .
CDR3nt: TGCAGCACGCGCCGGGAGGAGACCCAGTACTTC
CDR3aa: CSTRREETQYF

v_gene: TRBV6-5
abundance: once
j_gene: TRBJ2-3
d_gene: .
CDR3nt: TGTGCCAGCAGTTACAGAGGGCTGGGGGATACGCAATATTTT
CDR3aa: CASSYRGLGDTQYF

v_gene: TRBV6-5
abundance: .
j_gene: TRBJ1-5
d_gene: TRBD1
CDR3nt: TGTGCCATCAGTAGACAGGGAATGAATCAGCCCCAGCACTTT
CDR3aa: CAISRQGMNQPQHF

v_gene: TRBV20-1
abundance: .
j_gene: TRBJ2-5
d_gene: TRBD1
CDR3nt: TGCAGTGCTCCACCGGGACAGTCGCAAGGGGCCCAGTACTTC
CDR3aa: CSAPPGQSQGAQYF

v_gene: TRBV12-3/TRBV12-4
abundance: .
j_gene: TRBJ1-3
d_gene: .
CDR3nt: TGCGCCAGCACCGTACATGGAAACACCATATATTTT
CDR3aa: CASTVHGNTIYF

v_gene: TRBV11-1
abundance: .
j_gene: TRBJ1-1
d_gene: .
CDR3nt: TGTGCCATCAGCTTATTCAGGGACAACAGAGTTAACACTGAAGCTTTCTTT
CDR3aa: CAISLFRDNRVNTEAFF

v_gene: TRBV4-1
abundance: .
j_gene: TRBJ2-1
d_gene: .
CDR3nt: TGCACCAGCAGCCAAGATATGGCACTCAGCTCCTACAATGAGCAGTTCTTC
CDR3aa: CTSSQDMALSSYNEQFF

v_gene: TRBV7-9
abundance: .
j_gene: TRBJ2-7
d_gene: .
CDR3nt: TGTACCAACAGCGTCAGGGAGGGGGGCTACGAGCAGTACTTC
CDR3aa: CTNSVREGGYEQYF

v_gene: TRBV6-5
abundance: .
j_gene: TRBJ2-7
d_gene: .
CDR3nt: TGTGCCAGCACCAGACTGGGAAGAGACGAGCAGTATTTC
CDR3aa: CASTRLGRDEQYF

v_gene: TRBV11-2
abundance: .
j_gene: TRBJ2-1
d_gene: .
CDR3nt: TGTGCCAGCAGCTTAGCGGGGGAACTGCCTTGTCGAGGGGAGCAGTTCTTC
CDR3aa: CASSLAGELPCRGEQFF

v_gene: TRBV29-1
abundance: few
j_gene: TRBJ2-1
d_gene: .
CDR3nt: TGCAGCGTCTTCGCGAGCTCCTACAATAAGCAGTTCTTC
CDR3aa: CSVFASSYNKQFF

v_gene: TRBV11-2
abundance: .
j_gene: TRBJ2-3
d_gene: .
CDR3nt: TGTGCCAGCAGTCACCGGACCCCTGCGGCTACGCAGTATTTT
CDR3aa: CASSHRTPAATQYF

v_gene: TRBV6-2/TRBV6-3
abundance: .
j_gene: TRBJ1-1
d_gene: TRBD1
CDR3nt: TGTGTGAGCAGTTACGGGACAGGGGTTAACAATGAAGCTTTCTTT
CDR3aa: CVSSYGTGVNNEAFF